This section outlines one T cell receptor (beta chain) sequence together with its context. Its cognate antigen has yet to be identified. Qualities for individual bases were not recorded, and no much larger clone is one base off. TCRbeta CDR3 regions were amplified from genomic DNA by means of the immunoSEQ Assay, a bias-controlled multiplex PCR. From the authors' description of their analysis: The number of nucleated cells in each sample was estimated by amplification of reference gene primers within the assay. To quantify the absolute abundance of each unique TCRbeta CDR3 rearrangement, sequence reads were collapsed and filtered. For each sample, productive Simpson clonality was calculated as the square root of Simpson's diversity index over productive rearrangements. The clones in this table, taken by TCRdb from immuneACCESS, are in-frame only. Not every clone is retained; where verified, under half of the shortfall comes from an unresolved V gene, and the cause of the rest is unknown. V and J calls and clone size come straight from that table; D and trimming were deduced from the DNA. This sample holds over 35,000 clones; 65% to 80% were observed only once. Jointly, the top ten make up 2% of the sample.

V drops 5 bases and J drops 5 bases, leaving 21 bases in between. The CDR3 goes from the cysteine to the phenylalanine over 16 residues. The entry retains the CDR3 DNA only, 48 bases that are in frame from base 1. CDR1 is given as SEHNR and CDR2 as FQNEAQ, both from the germline V gene (reference sequence). Each collaborating institution followed its own protocols to collect whole blood in K2EDTA tubes. Collaborator samples were shipped for TCRbeta analysis as frozen whole blood, isolated PBMCs, or DNA extracted from either sample type. These data belong to a study of blood T cell repertoires in COVID-19 (dated by TCRdb to 2019 to 2021). Notes on the research overall: The collaborator samples originated in the United States, Italy and Spain and spanned the acute and convalescent phases of COVID-19. The material from the prospective study consisted of cDNA or gDNA derived from T cells, B-cell-depleted T cells, or PBMCs. Deeply sampled blood TCRbeta repertoires from subjects exposed to, actively infected with, or recovered from COVID-19 were included in the dataset. The repertoires were released in a freely available public database meant as a resource for research on the immune response to SARS-CoV-2. Samples were obtained from the ongoing ImmuneRACE study (first 160 participants) and from 950 to 1,500 subjects provided by 6 global collaborators. A de-identified subject ID, COVID-19 status, age in years and sex were almost always included in the sample metadata. Where HLA class I and class II types were available, the types were taken from metadata supplied by the sample provider, not from assay-based typing.

Overall study outcomes, separate from this receptor: The quantity of clinical and demographic metadata differed by source and by participant and was supplied without curation.

This chain is built from TRBV7-9 and TRBJ1-2; TRBD1 is possibly the D segment (5 matching bases). The TCR was taken from a man aged 60-69 years with active COVID-19. Sequenced input: peripheral blood. DNA sequence: TGTGCCAGCAGCCGGAATTATCAGGGTCTTAAATATGGCTACACCTTC. This yields the protein CASSRNYQGLKYGYTF.